These 27 T cell receptor beta chains came from one sample sequenced in a study of cytomegalovirus exposure and HLA in healthy donors. The primer mix had 60 Vbeta and 13 Jbeta primers. Clones were read by immunoSEQ multiplex PCR, and TCRdb kept only the in-frame ones, dropping some. This sample has some 150,000 clones, with 82% found just once. The sequencing sample was made of PBMCs. Receptor source: a man aged 25 to 45 in good health and CMV-seropositive.

This clone was detected only once. The chain carries TRBV5-1 and TRBJ2-5; TRBD1 aligns across 11 bases. Germline values: CDR1 SGHRS, CDR2 YFSETQ. The CDR3 is made up of 15 amino acids. The V gene end was trimmed by 6 bases and the J gene end by 0 bases; junction bases not matched to a gene: 4. The CDR3 sequence: CASTGQGAYQETQYF. The CDR3 DNA reads TGCGCCAGCACCGGACAGGGGGCGTACCAAGAGACCCAGTACTTC.

This chain joins TRBV5-6 and TRBJ2-5; D possibly corresponds to TRBD2 (6 bases). CDR1 is SGHDT and CDR2 is YYEEEE in the germline V gene. The length of the CDR3 is 14 residues. V lost 4 bases and J 8 bases, leaving 18 bases between the germline ends. This CDR3 is CASSTPGSGVTQYF. For the CDR3, the DNA is TGTGCCAGCAGCACCCCGGGTAGCGGTGTAACCCAGTACTTC.

The table lists this clone with a few counts. The rearrangement joins TRBV14 to TRBJ2-3, with 7 bases identical to TRBD1. CDR1 and CDR2 (germline): SGHDN, FVKESK. V gave up 1 base and J gave up 2 bases; unmatched junction bases: 6. The CDR3 runs to 16 residues. In nucleotides, the CDR3 is TGTGCCAGCAGCCAAGGACAGGGCGCGCACACAGATACGCAGTATTTT. Translated: CASSQGQGAHTDTQYF.

The chain recombines TRBV28 with TRBJ1-2, with 8 positions matching TRBD1. V was pared by 7 bases and J by 7 bases, with 11 bases of the junction left unmatched. The germline V gene encodes CDR1 MDHEN and CDR2 SYDVKM. The CDR3 spans 14 residues. CDR3 in DNA: TGTGCCAGCACCCTAGGGGGACAGGATAGTGGCTACACCTTC. As protein: CASTLGGQDSGYTF.

The chain links TRBV27 to TRBJ1-1; TRBD1 agrees at 10 bases. The length of the CDR3 is 16 residues. Germline loops: CDR1 MNHEY, CDR2 SMNVEV (reference sequence). Trimming cost V 5 bases and J 3 bases; bases outside gene matches: 9. The CDR3 loop is CASSADRGLAYTEAFF. Written as DNA, the CDR3 is TGTGCCAGCAGTGCCGACAGGGGGCTTGCGTACACTGAAGCTTTCTTT.

CDR3 sequence: CASKFYGQAVDEQFF. CDR3 nucleotides: TGTGCCAGCAAGTTTTACGGACAGGCGGTGGATGAGCAGTTCTTC. The genes are TRBV28 and TRBJ2-1; 7 nucleotides agree with TRBD1. There are 15 residues in the CDR3. The junction had 14 bases not matched to a gene; V was cut back by 7 bases and J by 8 bases. Germline-derived CDR1 and CDR2 are MDHEN and SYDVKM.

The gene calls are TRBV5-1 and TRBJ2-1; 12 positions match TRBD2. This CDR3 spans 15 amino acids. With 4 bases clipped from V and 9 bases from J, the junction kept 8 bases outside the gene matches. Germline CDR1 and CDR2: SGHRS and YFSETQ. The CDR3 reads CASSHRLAGAGEQFF. In nucleotides, the CDR3 is TGCGCCAGCAGCCACCGACTAGCGGGGGCGGGTGAGCAGTTCTTC.

Here the CDR3 DNA reads TGCGCCAGCAGCTTACTAGCGGGGGTGACGAACACCGGGGAGCTGTTTTTT. Amino acid sequence: CASSLLAGVTNTGELFF. The chain links TRBV5-1 to TRBJ2-2, with 11 bases fitting TRBD2. Germline lookup yields CDR1 SGHRS and CDR2 YFSETQ. The CDR3 extends over 17 amino acids. J gave up 0 bases and V 2 bases, and 3 bases lay outside the gene matches.

V gene TRBV19 combines with J gene TRBJ1-6; TRBD1 agrees at 9 bases. There are 15 residues in the CDR3. Germline-derived CDR1 and CDR2 are LNHDA and SQIVND (reference sequence). Trimming cost V 3 bases and J 10 bases; bases outside gene matches: 7. In DNA form, the CDR3 reads TGTGCCAGTAGTATTACAGGGGGCTCAGGCTCACCCCTCCACTTT. It translates to CASSITGGSGSPLHF. The entire variable domain, with the rest obtained from reference TRBV19 and TRBJ1-6, is as follows: DGGITQSPKYLFRKEGQNVTLSCEQNLNHDAMYWYRQDPGQGLRLIYYSQIVNDFQKGDIAEGYSVSREKKESFPLTVTSAQKNPTAFYLCASSITGGSGSPLHFGNGTRLTVT.

This clone appeared a single time. The chain links TRBV7-2 to TRBJ1-5, with no clear D. Germline values: CDR1 SGHTA, CDR2 FQGNSA. This CDR3 is built from 15 residues. V was trimmed by 5 bases and J by 2 bases, leaving 13 bases between them. CDR3 DNA: TGTGCCAGCAGCCCCGTATTCTTCGGCAATCAGCCCCAGCATTTT. Its translation is CASSPVFFGNQPQHF.

The chain couples TRBV9 to TRBJ1-5, with D perhaps matching TRBD1 (6 bases). V shed 3 bases and J shed 3 bases, with 13 bases lying between them. Germline V lookup: CDR1 SGDLS, CDR2 YYNGEE. The CDR3 totals 15 residues. Here the CDR3 DNA reads TGTGCCAGCAGCGCGGGGGGCAGGGCCAATCAGCCCCAGCATTTT. This codes for CASSAGGRANQPQHF.

The chain joins TRBV7-3 to TRBJ2-1; maybe TRBD2 (7 bases). Germline loops: CDR1 SGHTA, CDR2 FQGTGA. Trimming pared 5 bases from V and 6 bases from J, leaving 17 bases between. This CDR3 has 15 residues. For the CDR3, the DNA is TGTGCCAGCAGCAAGGGGGGGTCTTCGATCAATGAGCAGTTCTTC. Protein: CASSKGGSSINEQFF.

This clone came up a few times. The CDR3, as DNA: TGTGCCAGCAGTAGCAGCGGGATCAACTCCTACGAGCAGTACTTC. It translates to CASSSSGINSYEQYF. The chain is built from TRBV6-1 and TRBJ2-7; 7 nucleotides match TRBD2. The CDR3 runs to 15 residues. CDR1 and CDR2 (germline): MNHNS, SASEGT. J lost 0 bases, V lost 5 bases, and 7 bases had no gene match.

The chain joins TRBV5-1 to TRBJ2-1; D gene ambiguous. The CDR3 is 12 amino acids. Trimming shortened V by 4 bases and J by 7 bases, and 9 bases separated the two germline ends. Germline V CDR1 and CDR2: SGHRS, YFSETQ. CDR3 coding DNA: TGCGCCAGCAGCGCCAAACTAAATGAGCAGTTCTTC. Protein: CASSAKLNEQFF.

CDR3 sequence reads: CASSVDQTGAHEQYF. The DNA for the CDR3 is TGTGCCAGCAGCGTTGACCAGACAGGGGCCCACGAGCAGTACTTC. The chain uses TRBV9 and TRBJ2-7; 8 bases are shared with TRBD1. The germline V gene has CDR1 SGDLS and CDR2 YYNGEE. CDR3 length: 15 amino acids. The V gene end was trimmed by 2 bases and the J gene end by 5 bases; junction bases not matched to a gene: 9.

V and J are TRBV19 and TRBJ2-1, with D possibly matching TRBD2 (5 bases). The CDR3 loop spans 15 amino acids. V lost 3 bases and J 4 bases, leaving 13 bases between the germline ends. Germline V CDR1 and CDR2: LNHDA, SQIVND (reference sequence). The CDR3 here is CASSMPDYSYNEQFF. Written as DNA, the CDR3 is TGTGCCAGTAGTATGCCAGACTACTCATACAATGAGCAGTTCTTC.

Only a few counts were recorded for this clone. This sequence joins TRBV5-1 and TRBJ2-4; 9 bases match TRBD1. The V gene's germline CDR1 is SGHRS and CDR2 YFSETQ. The CDR3 sequence is 15 residues long. Losses at the gene ends were 4 bases for V and 8 bases for J; bases not matched to a gene: 10. CDR3 DNA sequence: TGCGCCAGCAGCGGCTCCGGGACAGGGTCGGACATTCAGTACTTC. It specifies CASSGSGTGSDIQYF.

The genes are TRBV18 and TRBJ2-7, with a weak D call TRBD2 (6 bases). CDR1 and CDR2 from the germline V gene are KGHSH and LQKENI. This CDR3 region has 13 residues. V lost 6 bases and J 0 bases, leaving 9 bases between the germline ends. In nucleotides, the CDR3 is TGTGCCAGCTCCCGCGGGGACTCCTACGAGCAGTACTTC. Residues: CASSRGDSYEQYF.

In nucleotides, the CDR3 is TGTGCCAGCAGCGCGGAAACCCCGGTGGGGTATTTT. It translates to CASSAETPVGYF. The chain employs TRBV2 and TRBJ2-3; no definite D call. The CDR3 spans 12 residues. V was trimmed by 6 bases and J by 14 bases, leaving 18 bases between them. Germline loops: CDR1 SNHLY, CDR2 FYNNEI.

With respect to this clone: Germline and junction disagree at one end, which may indicate a read error. The chain is built from TRBV7-9 and TRBJ1-1; D gene ambiguous. This CDR3 has 13 amino acids. The germline V gene encodes CDR1 SEHNR and CDR2 FQNEAQ (reference sequence). As DNA, the CDR3 is TGTTCCAGCAGCCCGTTGACAAACACTGAAGCTTTCTTT. Protein: CSSSPLTNTEAFF.

This sequence joins TRBV27 and TRBJ1-6; 8 bases fit TRBD1. CDR1 and CDR2 (germline): MNHEY, SMNVEV (reference sequence). The V segment lost 5 bases and the J segment 7 bases; nucleotides outside the gene matches: 10. CDR3 length: 16 residues. CDR3 nucleotide sequence: TGTGCCAGCAGTCCCCCGGACAGGGAGGAAAATTCACCCCTCCACTTT. It translates to CASSPPDREENSPLHF.

This sequence joins TRBV2 and TRBJ2-5; 8 nucleotides align to TRBD2. The germline CDR1 and CDR2 sequences are SNHLY and FYNNEI. Germline trimming cut 5 bases from V and 2 bases from J; bases unmatched to any gene: 10. The CDR3 extends over 16 amino acids. In nucleotides, the CDR3 is TGTGCCAGCAGTTTCCGGGGGGGAGGGACGCAAGAGACCCAGTACTTC. It specifies CASSFRGGGTQETQYF.

The chain employs TRBV27 and TRBJ2-1, with 7 positions matching TRBD1. Germline CDR1 and CDR2: MNHEY and SMNVEV (reference sequence). Trimming cost V 8 bases and J 10 bases; bases outside gene matches: 14. CDR3 length equals 14 residues. CDR3 DNA: TGTGCCAGCCATACCCGACAGGGCTTCGGGGAGCAGTTCTTC. As protein: CASHTRQGFGEQFF.

The rearrangement links TRBV5-1 to TRBJ1-3; TRBD1 agrees at 9 bases. The V and J ends lost 2 bases and 1 base, in that order; junction bases with no gene match: 7. Germline V gene data show CDR1 as SGHRS and CDR2 as YFSETQ. The CDR3 covers 17 residues. CDR3 residues: CASSLLSGTGSGNTIYF. As DNA, the CDR3 is TGCGCCAGCAGCTTACTATCCGGGACAGGGTCTGGAAACACCATATATTTT.

The V gene is TRBV27, the J gene TRBJ2-1; TRBD2 matches at 7 bases. The CDR3 runs 15 residues. V trimming: 3 bases; J trimming: 4 bases; junction bases outside the gene matches: 6. The germline V gene encodes CDR1 MNHEY and CDR2 SMNVEV (reference sequence). CDR3 in DNA: TGTGCCAGCAGTTTCTCTAGCGGCGCATACAATGAGCAGTTCTTC. Protein sequence: CASSFSSGAYNEQFF.

This chain joins TRBV5-1 and TRBJ1-1, with D tentatively TRBD1 (5 bases). Germline V gives CDR1 SGHRS, CDR2 YFSETQ. This CDR3 is 13 amino acids long. V was cut by 0 bases and J by 6 bases, with 9 bases left in between. The CDR3 DNA follows: TGCGCCAGCAGCTTGGGGTACAGGTCTGAAGCTTTCTTT. It translates to CASSLGYRSEAFF.

The chain uses TRBV29-1 and TRBJ2-7; 8 nucleotides match TRBD1. V lost 6 bases to trimming and J lost 6 bases; unmatched junction nucleotides: 13. Germline-derived CDR1 and CDR2 are SQVTM and ANQGSEA. The CDR3 length is 14 residues. CDR3 sequence reads: CSVNKGTGGREQYF. The CDR3 DNA is TGCAGCGTAAACAAAGGGACAGGAGGTCGCGAGCAGTACTTC.